These 7 T cell receptor beta chains came from one sample sequenced in a study of OX40 agonist ivuxolimab in advanced cancers. This table comes from immunoSEQ multiplex PCR, and its TCRdb copy is limited to in-frame clones, with some not included. The profile shows more than 45,000 clones, approximately 78% of them singletons. The source was CD4+ or CD8+ T cells sorted from blood, collected in a trial of the OX40 agonist ivuxolimab. These receptors were obtained from an adult with an advanced solid tumor such as melanoma, head and neck, liver or kidney cancer.

CDR3 nucleotide sequence: TGTGCCAGCTCACGGACTAGCGGGCCTCTAAGCAACAATGAGCAGTTCTTC. The encoded protein is CASSRTSGPLSNNEQFF. The rearrangement uses TRBV18 and TRBJ2-1; 11 nucleotides agree with TRBD2. Trimming cost V 4 bases and J 5 bases; bases outside gene matches: 10. CDR3 size: 17 residues. Germline V gene lookup returns CDR1 KGHSH and CDR2 LQKENI.

This chain uses TRBV7-9 with TRBJ1-1, with TRBD1 identical over 7 bases. Unmatched junction bases numbered 2, after V lost 4 bases and J lost 3 bases. The CDR3 sequence is 13 residues long. Per the germline V gene, CDR1 is SEHNR and CDR2 is FQNEAQ (reference sequence). DNA for the CDR3: TGTGCCAGCAGCTACACAGGGGACACTGAAGCTTTCTTT. Protein sequence: CASSYTGDTEAFF.

About this clone: An end of the junction differs from the germline gene, which may be a read error. V gene TRBV6-5 combines with J gene TRBJ2-1, with 7 bases aligning to TRBD1. Germline V lookup: CDR1 MNHEY, CDR2 SVGAGI. The CDR3 spans 15 residues. The CDR3 spells CASSSTGQTYNEQFF. The CDR3 DNA is TGTGCCAGTAGTTCTACGGGACAGACCTACAATGAGCAGTTCTTC.

The CDR3, as DNA: TGTGCCAGCAGCTGGAGCACAGATACGCAGTATTTT. This codes for CASSWSTDTQYF. The chain combines TRBV11-2 with TRBJ2-3, with D hard to call. V was cut by 4 bases and J by 0 bases, with 2 bases left in between. CDR1 and CDR2 (germline): SGHAT, FQNNGV. CDR3 length: 12 residues. The whole variable domain, filled in from reference TRBV11-2 and TRBJ2-3, reads EAGVAQSPRYKIIEKRQSVAFWCNPISGHATLYWYQQILGQGPKLLIQFQNNGVVDDSQLPKDRFSAERLKGVDSTLKIQPAKLEDSAVYLCASSWSTDTQYFGPGTRLTVL.

The chain couples TRBV18 to TRBJ2-1; no reliable D call. CDR3 length equals 12 residues. V lost 5 bases and J 7 bases, leaving 9 bases between the germline ends. Germline V gene lookup returns CDR1 KGHSH and CDR2 LQKENI. CDR3 sequence reads: CASSTTDNEQFF. In DNA, the CDR3 is TGTGCCAGCTCAACGACGGATAATGAGCAGTTCTTC.

V gene TRBV27 combines with J gene TRBJ1-4; 8 nucleotides align to TRBD1. With 6 bases clipped from V and 2 bases from J, the junction kept 14 bases outside the gene matches. The CDR3 extends over 18 amino acids. CDR1 MNHEY and CDR2 SMNVEV come from the germline V gene (reference sequence). CDR3 DNA: TGTGCCAGCAGCCCCGGCAGGGGGCGTGATGGCACTAATGAAAAACTGTTTTTT. Amino acids: CASSPGRGRDGTNEKLFF.

CDR3 sequence reads: CASSPEGGSGNTIYF. DNA for the CDR3: TGCGCCAGCAGTCCCGAGGGGGGCTCTGGAAACACCATATATTTT. The chain is built from TRBV5-1 and TRBJ1-3; D may be TRBD1 (6 bases). Deletions cut 5 bases from V and 0 bases from J, with 12 bases between. From germline, CDR1 is SGHRS and CDR2 YFSETQ. The CDR3 has 15 amino acids.